The rows below give T cell receptor beta chains drawn from one sample of a study of blood T cell dynamics during melanoma immunotherapy. Assay: immunoSEQ multiplex PCR; the TCRdb copy retains only in-frame clones and omits some. This repertoire shows around 5,000 clones, about 86% found once; its top ten account for approximately 10%. Sequencing was performed on blood, taken from a patient treated with checkpoint blockade. The receptors derive from a human donor with melanoma. Both conserved end residues are part of each CDR3. D genes are given only for firm matches. Clone size is given for some rows only: seen once, a few or many times, or a class if the clone is expanded.

clone_size: NA; v_call: TRBV7-9; d_call: NA; cdr3_length: 12; j_call: TRBJ1-4; cdr3_nt: TGTGCCAGCAGTCCAAACACATGGAAACTGTTTTTT; cdr3_aa: CASSPNTWKLFF
clone_size: few; v_call: TRBV11-2; d_call: TRBD1; cdr3_length: 12; j_call: TRBJ1-6; cdr3_nt: TGTGCCAGCAGCTTAGAAAGACAGGGGTTCCACTTT; cdr3_aa: CASSLERQGFHF
clone_size: NA; v_call: TRBV11-2; d_call: NA; cdr3_length: 14; j_call: TRBJ2-7; cdr3_nt: TGTGCCAGCAGCTTAGAGGCTGTATCCTACGAGCAGTACTTC; cdr3_aa: CASSLEAVSYEQYF
clone_size: NA; v_call: TRBV5-4; d_call: TRBD2; cdr3_length: 15; j_call: TRBJ2-7; cdr3_nt: TGTGCCAGCAGCTTAGGAGCGGGGGGCCTCTACGAGCAGTACTTC; cdr3_aa: CASSLGAGGLYEQYF
clone_size: once; v_call: TRBV19; d_call: NA; cdr3_length: 16; j_call: TRBJ1-3; cdr3_nt: TGTGCCAGTAGTTTTCCCTTGACGAACTCTGGAAACACCATATATTTT; cdr3_aa: CASSFPLTNSGNTIYF
clone_size: few; v_call: TRBV5-1; d_call: NA; cdr3_length: 15; j_call: TRBJ2-7; cdr3_nt: TGCGCCAGCAGCTTGGGGGGCCACAGCTCCTACGAGCAGTACTTC; cdr3_aa: CASSLGGHSSYEQYF
clone_size: NA; v_call: TRBV19; d_call: NA; cdr3_length: 13; j_call: TRBJ2-7; cdr3_nt: TGTGCCAGTAGTGCCGGGACAAATTACGAGCAGTACTTC; cdr3_aa: CASSAGTNYEQYF
clone_size: NA; v_call: TRBV6-1; d_call: NA; cdr3_length: 13; j_call: TRBJ1-1; cdr3_nt: TGTGCCAGCAGTGAGGGAATATGGAGTGAAGCTTTCTTT; cdr3_aa: CASSEGIWSEAFF
clone_size: NA; v_call: TRBV28; d_call: NA; cdr3_length: 14; j_call: TRBJ2-7; cdr3_nt: TGTGCCAGCAGTTTTTTGGGGTCGGGCTACGAGCAGTACTTC; cdr3_aa: CASSFLGSGYEQYF
clone_size: NA; v_call: TRBV20-1; d_call: NA; cdr3_length: 11; j_call: TRBJ1-1; cdr3_nt: TGCAGTGCTAGAGGAGAGCCTGAAGCTTTCTTT; cdr3_aa: CSARGEPEAFF
clone_size: NA; v_call: TRBV11-2; d_call: NA; cdr3_length: 14; j_call: TRBJ1-2; cdr3_nt: TGTGCCAGCAGCTTAGATAGGGCCCCGCGAGGCTACACCTTC; cdr3_aa: CASSLDRAPRGYTF
clone_size: NA; v_call: TRBV5-1; d_call: NA; cdr3_length: 14; j_call: TRBJ1-1; cdr3_nt: TGCGCCAGCAGCCCCAATTCCCTCAGGGCTGAAGCTTTCTTT; cdr3_aa: CASSPNSLRAEAFF
clone_size: NA; v_call: TRBV6-5; d_call: TRBD1; cdr3_length: 11; j_call: TRBJ2-7; cdr3_nt: TGTGCCACCCTTCGACAGGGACGGCAGTACTTC; cdr3_aa: CATLRQGRQYF
clone_size: once; v_call: TRBV5-6; d_call: NA; cdr3_length: 13; j_call: TRBJ2-7; cdr3_nt: TGTGCCAGCAGCTCGGATCCTCTATACGAGCAGTACTTC; cdr3_aa: CASSSDPLYEQYF
clone_size: NA; v_call: TRBV5-6; d_call: NA; cdr3_length: 15; j_call: TRBJ1-2; cdr3_nt: TGTGCCAGCAGCCCAGGCTGGCAGAGCTCCGATGGCTACACCTTC; cdr3_aa: CASSPGWQSSDGYTF
clone_size: NA; v_call: TRBV19; d_call: NA; cdr3_length: 15; j_call: TRBJ2-7; cdr3_nt: TGTGCCAGTAGTATGATCTCGGGACGCTCCTACGAGCAGTACTTC; cdr3_aa: CASSMISGRSYEQYF
clone_size: once; v_call: TRBV18; d_call: NA; cdr3_length: 14; j_call: TRBJ1-5; cdr3_nt: TGTGCCAGCTCATCCCAGCAGACCAATCAGCCCCAGCATTTT; cdr3_aa: CASSSQQTNQPQHF
clone_size: NA; v_call: TRBV7-8; d_call: TRBD1; cdr3_length: 13; j_call: TRBJ1-1; cdr3_nt: TGTGCCAGCAGTTCGGACAGGGGCACTGAAGCTTTCTTT; cdr3_aa: CASSSDRGTEAFF
clone_size: NA; v_call: TRBV2; d_call: NA; cdr3_length: 13; j_call: TRBJ1-4; cdr3_nt: TGTGCCAGCGCAGAGGGTTGGGGTGAAAAACTGTTTTTT; cdr3_aa: CASAEGWGEKLFF
clone_size: NA; v_call: TRBV15; d_call: NA; cdr3_length: 14; j_call: TRBJ1-2; cdr3_nt: TGTGCCACCAGCAGAGGGGGCACGGACTATGGCTACACCTTC; cdr3_aa: CATSRGGTDYGYTF
clone_size: NA; v_call: TRBV11-2; d_call: TRBD2; cdr3_length: 14; j_call: TRBJ2-7; cdr3_nt: TGTGCCAGCAGCGCTTACTATACTAGCGACGAGCAGTACTTC; cdr3_aa: CASSAYYTSDEQYF
clone_size: NA; v_call: TRBV7-2; d_call: NA; cdr3_length: 15; j_call: TRBJ2-7; cdr3_nt: TGTGCCAGCAGTAGTACAGGGTCTGGAGACTACGAGCAGTACTTC; cdr3_aa: CASSSTGSGDYEQYF
clone_size: once; v_call: TRBV6-4; d_call: TRBD1; cdr3_length: 12; j_call: TRBJ1-2; cdr3_nt: TGTGCCAGCAGAGGTGTGGACAGGACCTACACCTTC; cdr3_aa: CASRGVDRTYTF
clone_size: NA; v_call: TRBV13; d_call: TRBD1; cdr3_length: 15; j_call: TRBJ2-7; cdr3_nt: TGTGCCAGCAGCACCTTAGACAGGGAGAAGTACGAGCAGTACTTC; cdr3_aa: CASSTLDREKYEQYF
clone_size: NA; v_call: TRBV7-8; d_call: TRBD1; cdr3_length: 16; j_call: TRBJ1-2; cdr3_nt: TGTGCCAGCAGCTCGTTCCAGGACAGGATAGTCTATGGCTACACCTTC; cdr3_aa: CASSSFQDRIVYGYTF
clone_size: few; v_call: TRBV6-4; d_call: NA; cdr3_length: 14; j_call: TRBJ1-1; cdr3_nt: TGTGCCAGCAGTGACGGCCGATCCTCCTCTGAAACTTTCTTT; cdr3_aa: CASSDGRSSSETFF
clone_size: once; v_call: TRBV30; d_call: NA; cdr3_length: 14; j_call: TRBJ2-7; cdr3_nt: TGTGCCTGGAGTGTTCGCAGGTCCTCCTACGAGCAGTACTTC; cdr3_aa: CAWSVRRSSYEQYF
clone_size: NA; v_call: TRBV6-6; d_call: TRBD1; cdr3_length: 14; j_call: TRBJ2-7; cdr3_nt: TGTGCCAGCAGTTACGGCCAGGGGGCCTACGAGCAGTACTTC; cdr3_aa: CASSYGQGAYEQYF
clone_size: few; v_call: TRBV5-1; d_call: NA; cdr3_length: 13; j_call: TRBJ1-2; cdr3_nt: TGCGCCAGCAGAACTGAGGACGTCTATGGCTACACCTTC; cdr3_aa: CASRTEDVYGYTF
clone_size: once; v_call: TRBV7-2; d_call: TRBD1; cdr3_length: 16; j_call: TRBJ2-7; cdr3_nt: TGTGCCAGCAGCTTATTCTCACAGGGGGCGCGGTACGAGCAGTACTTC; cdr3_aa: CASSLFSQGARYEQYF
clone_size: few; v_call: TRBV19; d_call: NA; cdr3_length: 13; j_call: TRBJ2-7; cdr3_nt: TGTGCCAGTAGTAGGAGGGACAACTACGAGCAGTACTTC; cdr3_aa: CASSRRDNYEQYF
clone_size: few; v_call: TRBV19; d_call: NA; cdr3_length: 16; j_call: TRBJ1-5; cdr3_nt: TGTGCCAGTAGTTACTCGCGAGTCCTTAGCAATCAGCCCCAGCATTTT; cdr3_aa: CASSYSRVLSNQPQHF
clone_size: once; v_call: TRBV10-2; d_call: NA; cdr3_length: 14; j_call: TRBJ1-5; cdr3_nt: TGCGCCAGCAGTGACGCTAGCTACAATCAGCCCCAGCATTTT; cdr3_aa: CASSDASYNQPQHF
clone_size: NA; v_call: TRBV28; d_call: TRBD1; cdr3_length: 18; j_call: TRBJ1-5; cdr3_nt: TGTGCCAGCAGTCCCCGGGGACAGGGGGCTTTCGCAAATCAGCCCCAGCATTTT; cdr3_aa: CASSPRGQGAFANQPQHF